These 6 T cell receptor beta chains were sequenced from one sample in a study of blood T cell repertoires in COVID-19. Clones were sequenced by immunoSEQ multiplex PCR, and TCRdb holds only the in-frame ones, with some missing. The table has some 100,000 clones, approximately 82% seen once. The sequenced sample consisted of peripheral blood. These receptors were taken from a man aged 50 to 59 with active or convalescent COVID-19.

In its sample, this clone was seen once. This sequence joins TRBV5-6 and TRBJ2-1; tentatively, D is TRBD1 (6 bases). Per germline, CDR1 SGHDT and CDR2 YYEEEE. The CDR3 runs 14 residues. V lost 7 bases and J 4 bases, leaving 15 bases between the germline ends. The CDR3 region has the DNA TGTGCCAGCTGCCGGGACACTCGTTACAATGAGCAGTTCTTC. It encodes CASCRDTRYNEQFF.

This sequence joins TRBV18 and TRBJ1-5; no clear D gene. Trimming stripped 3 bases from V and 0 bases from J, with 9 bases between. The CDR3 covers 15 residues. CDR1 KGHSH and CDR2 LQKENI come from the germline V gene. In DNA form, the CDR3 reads TGTGCCAGCTCACCCGAACTCCTTAGCAATCAGCCCCAGCATTTT. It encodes CASSPELLSNQPQHF.

CDR3 amino acids: CASSISPTEREKLFF. In DNA form, the CDR3 reads TGTGCCAGTAGTATCTCACCCACAGAAAGGGAAAAACTGTTTTTT. The genes are TRBV19 and TRBJ1-4; D ambiguous. Germline CDR1 and CDR2: LNHDA and SQIVND (reference sequence). The V end was cut by 3 bases, the J end by 8 bases, with 16 bases between. The CDR3 sequence is 15 residues long.

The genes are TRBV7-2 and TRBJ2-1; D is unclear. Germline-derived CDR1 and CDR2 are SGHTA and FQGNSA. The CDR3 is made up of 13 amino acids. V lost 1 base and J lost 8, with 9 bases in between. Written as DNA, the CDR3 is TGTGCCAGCAGCTTAGGGCCCAGTGATGAGCAGTTCTTC. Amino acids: CASSLGPSDEQFF.

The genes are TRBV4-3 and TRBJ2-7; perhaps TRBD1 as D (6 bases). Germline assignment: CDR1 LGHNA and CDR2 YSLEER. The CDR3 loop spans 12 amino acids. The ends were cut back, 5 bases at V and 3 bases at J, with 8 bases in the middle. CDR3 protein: CASSVDSYEQYF. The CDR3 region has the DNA TGCGCCAGCAGCGTGGACAGCTACGAGCAGTACTTC.

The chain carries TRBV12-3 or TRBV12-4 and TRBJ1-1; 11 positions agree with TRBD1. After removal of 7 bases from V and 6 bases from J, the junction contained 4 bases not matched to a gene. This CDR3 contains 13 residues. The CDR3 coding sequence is TGTGCCAGCAATGGACAGGGGGCCCCTGAAGCTTTCTTT. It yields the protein CASNGQGAPEAFF.